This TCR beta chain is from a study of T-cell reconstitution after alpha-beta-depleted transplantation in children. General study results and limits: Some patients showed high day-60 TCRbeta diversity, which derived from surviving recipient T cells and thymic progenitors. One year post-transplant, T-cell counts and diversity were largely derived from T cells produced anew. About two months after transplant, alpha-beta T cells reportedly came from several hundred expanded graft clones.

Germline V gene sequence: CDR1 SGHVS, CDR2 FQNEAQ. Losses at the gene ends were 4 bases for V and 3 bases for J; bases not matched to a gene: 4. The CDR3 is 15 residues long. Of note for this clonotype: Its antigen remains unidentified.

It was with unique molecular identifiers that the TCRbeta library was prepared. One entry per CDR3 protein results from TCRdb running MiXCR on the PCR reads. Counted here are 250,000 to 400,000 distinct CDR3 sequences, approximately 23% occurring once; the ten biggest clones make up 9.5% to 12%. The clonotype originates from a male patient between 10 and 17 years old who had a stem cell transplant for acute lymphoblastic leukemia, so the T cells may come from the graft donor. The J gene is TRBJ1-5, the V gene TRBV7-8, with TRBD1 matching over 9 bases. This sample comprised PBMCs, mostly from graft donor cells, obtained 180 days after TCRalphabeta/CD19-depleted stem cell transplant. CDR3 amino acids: CASSWTGEPNQPQHF. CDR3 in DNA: TGTGCCAGCAGCTGGACAGGGGAACCCAATCAGCCCCAGCATTTT.